The T cell receptor beta chain under discussion was sequenced for a study of shared clonotypes between healthy human individuals. Study-wide results and limits: In having few donors, the study represented limited genetic and exposure-history diversity.

Sequencing used immunoSEQ multiplex PCR; TCRdb keeps in-frame clones, though not all of them. Here the sample spans some 200,000 clones, about 66% being singletons. This clone has a handful of counts. Its target is not known. Germline V gives CDR1 SGDLS, CDR2 YYNGEE. With 0 bases removed from V and 1 base from J, the gap between germline ends came to 11 bases. CDR3 length equals 16 residues. The receptor was isolated from a man younger than 45 in good health. Sequences were obtained from memory CD4+ T cells sorted from blood. Noted subset: CD45RA-negative fraction. This chain uses TRBV9 with TRBJ2-1; D is possibly TRBD2 (5 bases). CDR3 loop: CASSVGGAESYNEQFF. CDR3 DNA sequence: TGTGCCAGCAGCGTAGGGGGAGCGGAGTCCTACAATGAGCAGTTCTTC.